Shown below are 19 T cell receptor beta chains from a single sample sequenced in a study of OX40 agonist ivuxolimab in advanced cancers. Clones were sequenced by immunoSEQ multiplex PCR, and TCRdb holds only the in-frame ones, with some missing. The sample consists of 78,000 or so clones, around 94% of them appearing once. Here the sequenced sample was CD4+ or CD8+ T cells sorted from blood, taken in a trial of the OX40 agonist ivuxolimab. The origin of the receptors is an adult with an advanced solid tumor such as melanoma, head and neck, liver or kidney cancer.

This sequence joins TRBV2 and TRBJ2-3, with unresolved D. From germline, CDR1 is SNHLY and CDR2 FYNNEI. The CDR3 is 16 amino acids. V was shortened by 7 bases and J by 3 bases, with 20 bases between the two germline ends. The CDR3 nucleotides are TGTGCCAGCACCCGCCCTACTGATTGGAGTACAGATACGCAGTATTTT. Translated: CASTRPTDWSTDTQYF.

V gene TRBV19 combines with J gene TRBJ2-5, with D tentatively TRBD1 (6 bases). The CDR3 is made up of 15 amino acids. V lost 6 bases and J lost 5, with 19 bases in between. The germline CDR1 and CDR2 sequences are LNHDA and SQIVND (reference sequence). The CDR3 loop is CASRWRGGGGETQYF. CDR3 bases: TGTGCCAGTAGGTGGCGAGGTGGGGGCGGTGAGACCCAGTACTTC.

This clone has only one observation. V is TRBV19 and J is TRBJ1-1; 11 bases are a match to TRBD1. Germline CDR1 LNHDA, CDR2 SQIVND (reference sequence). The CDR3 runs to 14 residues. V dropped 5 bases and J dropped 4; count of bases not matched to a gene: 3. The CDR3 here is CASSPGQGATEAFF. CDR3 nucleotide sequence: TGTGCCAGTAGTCCTGGACAGGGGGCCACTGAAGCTTTCTTT.

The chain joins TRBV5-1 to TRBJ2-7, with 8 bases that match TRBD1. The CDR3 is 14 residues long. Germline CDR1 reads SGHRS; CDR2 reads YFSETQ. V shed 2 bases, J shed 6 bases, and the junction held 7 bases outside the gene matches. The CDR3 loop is CASSFTDRVFEQYF. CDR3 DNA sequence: TGCGCCAGCAGCTTTACGGACAGGGTGTTCGAGCAGTACTTC.

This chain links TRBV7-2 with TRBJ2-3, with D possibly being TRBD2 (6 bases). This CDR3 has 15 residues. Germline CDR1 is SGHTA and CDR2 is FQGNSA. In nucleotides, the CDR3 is TGTGCTGCCTCTCGGACTACCAAGAGCACAGATACGCAGTATTTT. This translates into CAASRTTKSTDTQYF. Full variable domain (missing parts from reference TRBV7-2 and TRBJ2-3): GAGVSQSPSNKVTEKGKDVELRCDPISGHTALYWYRQSLGQGLEFLIYFQGNSAPDKSGLPSDRFSAERTGGSVSTLTIQRTQQEDSAVYLCAASRTTKSTDTQYFGPGTRLTVL.

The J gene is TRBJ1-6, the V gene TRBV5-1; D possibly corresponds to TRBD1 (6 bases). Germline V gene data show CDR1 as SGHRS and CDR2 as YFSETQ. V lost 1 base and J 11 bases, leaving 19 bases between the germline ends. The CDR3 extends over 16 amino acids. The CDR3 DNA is TGCGCCAGCAGCTTGTTCACAGGGCTGGAGGGGCCACCCCTCCACTTT. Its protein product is CASSLFTGLEGPPLHF. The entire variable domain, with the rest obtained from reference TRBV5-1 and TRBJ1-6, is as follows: KAGVTQTPRYLIKTRGQQVTLSCSPISGHRSVSWYQQTPGQGLQFLFEYFSETQRNKGNFPGRFSGRQFSNSRSEMNVSTLELGDSALYLCASSLFTGLEGPPLHFGNGTRLTVT.

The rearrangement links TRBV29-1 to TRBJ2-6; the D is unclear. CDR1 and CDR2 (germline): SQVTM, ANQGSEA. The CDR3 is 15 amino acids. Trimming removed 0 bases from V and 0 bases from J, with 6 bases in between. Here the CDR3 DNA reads TGCAGCGTTGAAGATATCAACTCTGGGGCCAACGTCCTGACTTTC. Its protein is CSVEDINSGANVLTF.

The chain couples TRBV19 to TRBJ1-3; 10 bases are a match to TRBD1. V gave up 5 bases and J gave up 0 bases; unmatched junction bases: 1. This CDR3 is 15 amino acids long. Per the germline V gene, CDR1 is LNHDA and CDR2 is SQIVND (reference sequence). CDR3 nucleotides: TGTGCCAGTAGTCGGACAGGGGGCTCTGGAAACACCATATATTTT. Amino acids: CASSRTGGSGNTIYF.

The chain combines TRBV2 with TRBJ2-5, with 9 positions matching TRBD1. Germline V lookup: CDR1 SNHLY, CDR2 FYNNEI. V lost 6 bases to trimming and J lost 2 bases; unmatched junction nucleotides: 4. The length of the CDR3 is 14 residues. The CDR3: CASSYGTGQETQYF. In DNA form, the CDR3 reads TGTGCCAGCAGCTACGGGACAGGGCAAGAGACCCAGTACTTC.

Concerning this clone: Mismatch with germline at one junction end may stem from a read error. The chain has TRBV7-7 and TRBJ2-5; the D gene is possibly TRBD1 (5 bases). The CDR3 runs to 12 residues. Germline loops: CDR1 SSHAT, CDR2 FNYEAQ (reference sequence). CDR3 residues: CASSLAGETQYF. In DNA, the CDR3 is TGTGCTAGCAGCTTAGCAGGGGAGACCCAGTACTTC.

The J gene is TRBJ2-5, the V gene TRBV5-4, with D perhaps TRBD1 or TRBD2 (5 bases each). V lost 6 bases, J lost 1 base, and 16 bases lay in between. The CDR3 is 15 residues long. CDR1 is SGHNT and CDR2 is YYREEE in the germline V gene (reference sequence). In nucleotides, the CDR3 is TGTGCCAGCAACCTAGCTCGGGGCACCCAAGAGACCCAGTACTTC. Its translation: CASNLARGTQETQYF.

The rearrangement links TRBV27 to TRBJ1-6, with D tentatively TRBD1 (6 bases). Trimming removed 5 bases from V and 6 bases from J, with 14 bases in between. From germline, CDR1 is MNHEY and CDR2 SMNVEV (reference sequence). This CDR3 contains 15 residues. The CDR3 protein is CASSVRGYGNSPLHF. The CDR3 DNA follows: TGTGCCAGCAGTGTCAGGGGTTATGGTAATTCACCCCTCCACTTT.

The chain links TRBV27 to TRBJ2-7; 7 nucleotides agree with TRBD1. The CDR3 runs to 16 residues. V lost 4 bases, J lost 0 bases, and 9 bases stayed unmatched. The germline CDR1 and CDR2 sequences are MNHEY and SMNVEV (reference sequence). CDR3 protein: CASSSRDGDSSYEQYF. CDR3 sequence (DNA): TGTGCCAGCAGTTCAAGGGACGGGGACAGCTCCTACGAGCAGTACTTC.

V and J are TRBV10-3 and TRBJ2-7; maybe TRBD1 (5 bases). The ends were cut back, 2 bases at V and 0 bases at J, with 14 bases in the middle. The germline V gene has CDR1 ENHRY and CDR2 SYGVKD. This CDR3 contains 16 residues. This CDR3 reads CAISEAAGASSYEQYF. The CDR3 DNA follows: TGTGCCATCAGTGAGGCGGCTGGGGCCAGCTCCTACGAGCAGTACTTC.

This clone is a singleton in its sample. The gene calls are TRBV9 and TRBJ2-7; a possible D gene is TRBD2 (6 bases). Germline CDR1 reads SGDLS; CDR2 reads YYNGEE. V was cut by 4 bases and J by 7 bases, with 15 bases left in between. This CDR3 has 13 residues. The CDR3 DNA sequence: TGTGCCAGCAGCAAGGAGGGAAGTAGGGAGCAGTACTTC. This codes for CASSKEGSREQYF.

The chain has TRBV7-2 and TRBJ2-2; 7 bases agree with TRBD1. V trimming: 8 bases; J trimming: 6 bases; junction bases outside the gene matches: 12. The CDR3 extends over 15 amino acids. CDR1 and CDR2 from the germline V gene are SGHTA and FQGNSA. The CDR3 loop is CASSSTTGLPGELFF. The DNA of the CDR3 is TGTGCCAGCTCTTCCACGACAGGGTTACCCGGGGAGCTGTTTTTT.

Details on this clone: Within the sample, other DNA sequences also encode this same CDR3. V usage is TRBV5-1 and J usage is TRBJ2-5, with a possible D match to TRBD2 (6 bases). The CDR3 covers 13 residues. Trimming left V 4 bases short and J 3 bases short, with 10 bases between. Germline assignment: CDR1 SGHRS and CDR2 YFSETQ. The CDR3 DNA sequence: TGCGCCAGCAGCCTGGAGGGAGAAGAGACCCAGTACTTC. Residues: CASSLEGEETQYF.

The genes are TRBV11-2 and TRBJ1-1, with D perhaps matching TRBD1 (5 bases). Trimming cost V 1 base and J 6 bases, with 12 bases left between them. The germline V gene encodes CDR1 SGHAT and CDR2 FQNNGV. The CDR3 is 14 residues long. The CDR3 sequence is CASSLVRGGAEAFF. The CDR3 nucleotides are TGTGCCAGCAGCTTAGTACGGGGGGGTGCTGAAGCTTTCTTT.

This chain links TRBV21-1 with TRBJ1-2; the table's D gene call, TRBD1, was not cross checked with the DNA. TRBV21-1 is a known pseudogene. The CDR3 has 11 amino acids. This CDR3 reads CASRAGFGYTF. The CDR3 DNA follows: TGTGCCAGCAGGGCAGGGTTTGGCTACACCTTC.